These 19 T cell receptor beta chains share one sample of origin, sequenced in a study of vaccination and CD4 T cells after COVID-19. These receptors lack a known antigen. As to treatment: roughly ten-day PBMC culture with coronavirus spike peptide pools or control peptides (ViraFEST assay). The Oncomine TCR Beta short-read assay generated sequence data from the DNA of cultured CD4+ T cells. TCRdb re-analysed the PCR reads in MiXCR, keeping a single row per CDR3 protein. Among about 14,000 distinct CDR3 sequences listed, about three fifths were seen once. Sequencing was carried out using CD4+ T cells from blood, cultured in vitro. The receptors here all came from a human donor who had recovered from COVID-19.

The gene calls are TRBV12-3 or TRBV12-4 and TRBJ1-1; no clear D gene. This CDR3 has 13 residues. The V and J ends lost 0 bases and 4 bases respectively, with 6 bases between them. CDR3 nucleotides: TGTGCCAGCAGTTTAGCGTTGGGCACTGAAGCTTTCTTT. Its protein is CASSLALGTEAFF.

The count of this clonotype is one. The rearrangement links TRBV27 to TRBJ2-7, with D uncertain. V shed 4 bases and J shed 4 bases, with 11 bases lying between them. This CDR3 region has 13 residues. The germline V gene has CDR1 MNHEY and CDR2 SMNVEV (reference sequence). Here the CDR3 reads CASSSSQAYEQYF. The CDR3 DNA reads TGTGCCAGCAGTTCATCCCAGGCATACGAGCAGTACTTC.

The rearrangement uses TRBV19 and TRBJ1-6; weak D call: TRBD1 (6 bases). Germline loops: CDR1 LNHDA, CDR2 SQIVND (reference sequence). V shed 9 bases and J shed 5 bases, with 14 bases lying between them. The CDR3 is made up of 14 amino acids. This chain's CDR3 is CASGGETDNSPLHF. DNA for the CDR3: TGTGCCAGCGGGGGCGAGACGGATAATTCACCCCTCCACTTT.

This clonotype has a handful of counts. The chain combines TRBV18 with TRBJ1-2; 7 nucleotides match TRBD1. The junction had 11 bases not matched to a gene; V was cut back by 8 bases and J by 8 bases. The CDR3 totals 13 residues. Germline CDR1 is KGHSH and CDR2 is LQKENI. The CDR3 region is CASSPGAGGGYTF. The CDR3 DNA is TGTGCCAGCAGCCCCGGAGCAGGGGGAGGCTACACCTTC. Filled out from reference TRBV18 and TRBJ1-2, the complete variable domain reads NAGVMQNPRHLVRRRGQEARLRCSPMKGHSHVYWYRQLPEEGLKFMVYLQKENIIDESGMPKERFSAEFPKEGPSILRIQQVVRGDSAAYFCASSPGAGGGYTFGSGTRLTVV.

This clonotype was detected once. The rearrangement links TRBV2 to TRBJ1-5, with TRBD1 as a possible D gene (5 bases). The length of the CDR3 is 14 residues. Germline V gene sequence: CDR1 SNHLY, CDR2 FYNNEI. Between the trimmed V and J ends, which lost 9 bases and 5 bases, there was a span of 17 bases. CDR3 sequence reads: CASGGTGGYQPQHF. CDR3 DNA: TGTGCCAGTGGGGGAACGGGGGGTTATCAGCCCCAGCATTTT.

The V and J genes are TRBV12-3 or TRBV12-4 and TRBJ1-1; 7 bases agree with TRBD1. This CDR3 is built from 15 residues. The V segment lost 5 bases and the J segment 5 bases; nucleotides outside the gene matches: 11. The CDR3 protein is CASSKGGAGGTEAFF. CDR3 coding DNA: TGTGCCAGCAGTAAAGGGGGCGCCGGCGGGACTGAAGCTTTCTTT.

The V and J genes are TRBV28 and TRBJ1-1; TRBD1 matches at 9 bases. Trimming removed 3 bases from V and 5 bases from J; junction bases left unmatched: 7. This CDR3 spans 15 amino acids. Germline loops: CDR1 MDHEN, CDR2 SYDVKM. CDR3 sequence (DNA): TGTGCCAGCAGTTTGGTACAGGGGGCTGGTACTGAAGCTTTCTTT. Translation: CASSLVQGAGTEAFF. Filled out from reference TRBV28 and TRBJ1-1, the complete variable domain reads DVKVTQSSRYLVKRTGEKVFLECVQDMDHENMFWYRQDPGLGLRLIYFSYDVKMKEKGDIPEGYSVSREKKERFSLILESASTNQTSMYLCASSLVQGAGTEAFFGQGTRLTVV.

V gene TRBV6-2 or TRBV6-3 combines with J gene TRBJ2-3; 7 bases agree with TRBD2. In germline, CDR1 is MNHEY, CDR2 SVGEGT. This CDR3 contains 16 residues. V dropped 4 bases and J dropped 3; count of bases not matched to a gene: 10. The DNA for the CDR3 is TGTGCCAGCAGTTTTGGGGGGAGGGCCCTAACAGATACGCAGTATTTT. Translated, it gives CASSFGGRALTDTQYF.

This clonotype came up a few times. This chain connects TRBV7-9 to TRBJ2-7; 7 bases match TRBD2. The CDR3 length is 15 residues. Germline values: CDR1 SEHNR, CDR2 FQNEAQ (reference sequence). After removal of 0 bases from V and 5 bases from J, the junction contained 7 bases not matched to a gene. CDR3 amino acids: CASSLAGGVGNEQYF. The CDR3 DNA sequence: TGTGCCAGCAGCTTAGCGGGGGGGGTAGGAAACGAGCAGTACTTC. The whole variable domain, filled in from reference TRBV7-9 and TRBJ2-7, reads DTGVSQNPRHKITKRGQNVTFRCDPISEHNRLYWYRQTLGQGPEFLTYFQNEAQLEKSRLLSDRFSAERPKGSFSTLEIQRTEQGDSAMYLCASSLAGGVGNEQYFGPGTRLTVT.

This clonotype was detected only a few times. This chain connects TRBV6-2 or TRBV6-3 to TRBJ2-5; 7 bases map to TRBD2. The CDR3 spans 14 residues. With V trimmed by 6 bases and J by 1 base, 5 bases remained unmatched. Germline CDR1 MNHEY, CDR2 SVGEGT. The DNA of the CDR3 is TGTGCCAGCAGGGCCGCGGGAGTCCAAGAGACCCAGTACTTC. Translated: CASRAAGVQETQYF.

This rearrangement joins TRBV6-1 to TRBJ1-2; D is ambiguous. Germline V gene lookup returns CDR1 MNHNS and CDR2 SASEGT. Trimming cost V 7 bases and J 1 base, with 4 bases left between them. The CDR3 consists of 11 residues. The CDR3 here is CASMRNYGYTF. CDR3 nucleotide sequence: TGTGCCAGCATGCGTAACTATGGCTACACCTTC.

This clonotype has only one observation. The chain combines TRBV5-1 with TRBJ2-7; D is unclear. Germline-derived CDR1 and CDR2 are SGHRS and YFSETQ. There are 11 residues in the CDR3. V lost 0 bases and J lost 3, with 1 base in between. CDR3 protein: CASSLDYEQYF. The DNA of the CDR3 is TGCGCCAGCAGCTTGGACTACGAGCAGTACTTC.

This rearrangement joins TRBV2 to TRBJ2-7; D gene ambiguous. Trimming cost V 7 bases and J 0 bases, with 7 bases left between them. This CDR3 has 12 residues. CDR1 and CDR2 (germline): SNHLY, FYNNEI. CDR3 DNA: TGTGCCAGCACTCTTAGCTCCTACGAGCAGTACTTC. It translates to CASTLSSYEQYF.

In its sample, this clonotype was seen a few times. The V and J genes are TRBV15 and TRBJ1-2; 10 positions match TRBD1. The CDR3 has 16 amino acids. CDR1 and CDR2 (germline): LNHNV, YYDKDF (reference sequence). The V and J ends lost 3 bases and 5 bases, in that order; junction bases with no gene match: 9. The CDR3 loop reads CATSSQSTGGVYGYTF. The CDR3 DNA sequence: TGTGCCACCAGCAGCCAATCGACAGGGGGCGTTTATGGCTACACCTTC. Supplemented by reference TRBV15 and TRBJ1-2, the full variable domain reads DAMVIQNPRYQVTQFGKPVTLSCSQTLNHNVMYWYQQKSSQAPKLLFHYYDKDFNNEADTPDNFQSRRPNTSFCFLDIRSPGLGDTAMYLCATSSQSTGGVYGYTFGSGTRLTVV.

This chain connects TRBV20-1 to TRBJ1-5; no firm D call. Germline V CDR1 and CDR2: DFQATT, SNEGSKA (reference sequence). The CDR3 is 13 residues long. The germline V and J ends were trimmed by 3 bases and 2 bases, with 8 bases remaining between them. Here the CDR3 reads CSARFGGNQPQHF. CDR3 coding DNA: TGCAGTGCTAGGTTTGGGGGCAATCAGCCCCAGCATTTT.

This clonotype has just a few counts. The chain is built from TRBV7-2 and TRBJ2-3; possibly TRBD1 for D (6 bases). Germline V gene lookup returns CDR1 SGHTA and CDR2 FQGNSA. Trimming left V 5 bases short and J 4 bases short, with 16 bases between. There are 15 residues in the CDR3. CDR3 residues: CASSRQTGNPDTQYF. The CDR3 bases are TGTGCCAGCAGCCGCCAAACAGGGAATCCAGATACGCAGTATTTT.

The chain joins TRBV20-1 to TRBJ1-2; D remains ambiguous. The ends were cut back, 0 bases at V and 8 bases at J, with 7 bases in the middle. Germline CDR1 is DFQATT and CDR2 is SNEGSKA (reference sequence). The CDR3 is made up of 11 amino acids. Here the CDR3 reads CSARELGGYTF. Written as DNA, the CDR3 is TGCAGTGCTAGAGAACTGGGCGGCTACACCTTC.

The genes are TRBV10-3 and TRBJ2-7; D is ambiguous. The CDR3 extends over 17 amino acids. Trimming took 0 bases from V and 6 from J, leaving 21 bases between them. Germline V CDR1 and CDR2: ENHRY, SYGVKD. The CDR3 reads CAISESSFRLPRGEQYF. CDR3 coding DNA: TGTGCCATCAGTGAGTCGAGCTTTAGGCTTCCCCGCGGCGAGCAGTACTTC.

The table lists this clonotype with a few counts. V usage is TRBV20-1 and J usage is TRBJ2-2, with D perhaps matching TRBD1 (7 bases). With 0 bases removed from V and 1 base from J, the gap between germline ends came to 12 bases. CDR1 is DFQATT and CDR2 is SNEGSKA in the germline V gene (reference sequence). CDR3 size: 16 residues. The CDR3 DNA reads as TGCAGTGCTAGAGACCCGCAGGGGGGGAACACCGGGGAGCTGTTTTTT. Residues: CSARDPQGGNTGELFF.